The clone carrying this T cell receptor (beta chain) was observed a handful of times. This CDR3 contains 14 residues. Deletions cut 0 bases from V and 0 bases from J, with 7 bases between. Germline CDR1 DFQATT, CDR2 SNEGSKA (reference sequence). Through template switching, a universal primer site was introduced, and the cDNA contained unique molecular identifiers. A single record per CDR3 protein comes from TCRdb applying MiXCR to the 5' RACE reads. Among 200,000 or so distinct CDR3 sequences listed, about 15% were seen once. The data belong to a study of identical twins. These data also formed part of another study, on T cells expressing NK-cell markers. This second study notes: Whether the expanded NKG2C+ T cell clones recognized HCMV remained unclear.

Sequenced: CD8+ T cells sorted from blood. This chain joins TRBV20-1 and TRBJ2-3; unclear D gene. This TCR was recovered from a woman aged 18-29 years in good health. CDR3: CSARERESTDTQYF. CDR3 bases: TGCAGTGCTAGAGAAAGGGAAAGCACAGATACGCAGTATTTT.